Detailed here is one TCR beta chain. Its specificity is unknown. V gave up 5 bases and J gave up 1 base; unmatched junction bases: 8. Germline CDR1 and CDR2: PRHDT and FYEKMQ (reference sequence). The CDR3 is made up of 18 amino acids. Some clones are missing from TCRdb's copy, which holds only in-frame ones; the method was immunoSEQ multiplex PCR. The sample holds roughly 2.6 million clones, 90% to 95% seen once. These data are taken from a study of shared clonotypes between healthy human individuals. Study-level findings and limits: Shared clonotypes: approximately 5% naive CD4, roughly 3.8% naive CD8, roughly 2.2% memory CD4, approximately 0.41% memory CD8. Relative to their counterparts shared across all four donors, non-shared clonotypes exhibited diminished generation probabilities. Clonotype sharing among donors, it was expected, would be affected by sequencing depth.

The receptor comes from a man aged 18 to 29 in good health. The V gene is TRBV13, the J gene TRBJ2-5; 15 nucleotides match TRBD2. Sequences were obtained from naive CD4+ T cells sorted from blood. As for subset: CD45RA+ positively selected. This CDR3 reads CASSGGLAGGSPQETQYF. DNA of the CDR3: TGTGCCAGCAGCGGGGGACTAGCGGGGGGAAGTCCCCAAGAGACCCAGTACTTC. Complete variable domain (other parts from reference TRBV13 and TRBJ2-5): AAGVIQSPRHLIKEKRETATLKCYPIPRHDTVYWYQQGPGQDPQFLISFYEKMQSDKGSIPDRFSAQQFSDYHSELNMSSLELGDSALYFCASSGGLAGGSPQETQYFGPGTRLLVL.